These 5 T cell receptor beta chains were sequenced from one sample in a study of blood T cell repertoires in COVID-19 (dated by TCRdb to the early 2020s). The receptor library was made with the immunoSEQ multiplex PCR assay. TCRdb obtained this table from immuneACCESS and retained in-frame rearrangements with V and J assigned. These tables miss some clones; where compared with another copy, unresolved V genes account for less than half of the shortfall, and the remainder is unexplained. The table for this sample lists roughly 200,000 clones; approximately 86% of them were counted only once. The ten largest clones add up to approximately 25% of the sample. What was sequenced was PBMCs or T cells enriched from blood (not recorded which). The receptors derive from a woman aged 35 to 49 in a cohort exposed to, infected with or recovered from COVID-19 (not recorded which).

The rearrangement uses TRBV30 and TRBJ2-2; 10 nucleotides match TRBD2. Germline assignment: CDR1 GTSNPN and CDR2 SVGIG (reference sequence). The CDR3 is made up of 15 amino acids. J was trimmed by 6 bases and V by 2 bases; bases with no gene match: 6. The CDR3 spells CAWSSSGRGAGELFF. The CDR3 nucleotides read TGTGCCTGGAGTTCTAGCGGGAGAGGAGCCGGGGAGCTGTTTTTT.

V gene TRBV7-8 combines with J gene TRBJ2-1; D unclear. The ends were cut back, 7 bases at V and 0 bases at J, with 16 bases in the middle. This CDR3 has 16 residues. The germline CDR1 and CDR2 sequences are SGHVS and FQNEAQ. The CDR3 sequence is CASTPTSRLSYNEQFF. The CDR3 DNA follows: TGTGCCAGCACCCCTACTTCGCGACTCTCCTACAATGAGCAGTTCTTC.

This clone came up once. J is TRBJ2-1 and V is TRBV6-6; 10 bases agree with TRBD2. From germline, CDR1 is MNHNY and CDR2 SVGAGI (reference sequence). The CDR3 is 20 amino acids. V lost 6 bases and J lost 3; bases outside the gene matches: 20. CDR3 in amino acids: CASSPQGPKREGKNYNEQFF. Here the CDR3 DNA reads TGTGCCAGCAGCCCCCAGGGGCCCAAGCGGGAGGGTAAGAACTACAATGAGCAGTTCTTC.

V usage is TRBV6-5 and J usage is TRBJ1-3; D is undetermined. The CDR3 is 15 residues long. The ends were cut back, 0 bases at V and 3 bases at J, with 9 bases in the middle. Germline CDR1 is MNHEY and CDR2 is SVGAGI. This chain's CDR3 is CASSYSTSYGNTIYF. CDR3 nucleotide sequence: TGTGCCAGCAGTTACTCGACAAGCTATGGAAACACCATATATTTT.

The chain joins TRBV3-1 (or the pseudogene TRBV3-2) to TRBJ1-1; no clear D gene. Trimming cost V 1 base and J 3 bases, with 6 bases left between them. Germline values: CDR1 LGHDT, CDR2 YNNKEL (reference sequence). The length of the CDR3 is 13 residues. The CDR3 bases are TGTGCCAGCAGCCAAGTCGAGGACACTGAAGCTTTCTTT. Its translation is CASSQVEDTEAFF.